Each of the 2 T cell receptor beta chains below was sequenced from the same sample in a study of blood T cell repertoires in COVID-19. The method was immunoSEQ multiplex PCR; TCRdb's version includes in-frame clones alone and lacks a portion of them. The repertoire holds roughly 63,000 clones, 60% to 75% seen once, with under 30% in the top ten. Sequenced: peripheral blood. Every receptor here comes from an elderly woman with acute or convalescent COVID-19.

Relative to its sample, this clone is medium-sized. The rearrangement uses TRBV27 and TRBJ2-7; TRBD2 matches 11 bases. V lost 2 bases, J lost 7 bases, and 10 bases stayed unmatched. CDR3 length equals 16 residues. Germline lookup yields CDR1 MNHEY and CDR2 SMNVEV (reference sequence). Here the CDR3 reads CASSLVGTSGSLEQYF. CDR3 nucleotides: TGTGCCAGCAGTTTAGTTGGAACTAGCGGGAGTCTTGAGCAGTACTTC.

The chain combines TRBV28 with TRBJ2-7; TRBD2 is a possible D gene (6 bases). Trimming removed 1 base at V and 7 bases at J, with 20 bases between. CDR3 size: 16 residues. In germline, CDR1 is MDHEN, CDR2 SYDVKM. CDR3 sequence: CASSLLPGGPMGEQYF. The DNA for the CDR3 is TGTGCCAGCAGTTTATTGCCCGGGGGACCGATGGGGGAGCAGTACTTC.